A selection of T cell receptor beta chains follows, all from one sample in a study of shared clonotypes between healthy human individuals. Produced via immunoSEQ multiplex PCR; TCRdb's table is partial and in-frame only. The sample yields around 340,000 clones, more than 60% seen once. Sample: memory CD4+ T cells sorted from blood. The receptors here all came from a man aged 25 to 40 in good health. Both conserved end residues are trimmed from each CDR3. Fields, in order: V gene, J gene, CDR3 protein.

V gene: TRBV28; J gene: TRBJ2-5; CDR3 protein: ASSLGGTQETQY
V gene: TRBV5-1; J gene: TRBJ2-1; CDR3 protein: ASSTTSGRGEQF
V gene: TRBV25-1; J gene: TRBJ2-2; CDR3 protein: ASSEGARGTGELF
V gene: TRBV2; J gene: TRBJ2-7; CDR3 protein: ASSGPLGGGPHEQY
V gene: TRBV10-3; J gene: TRBJ2-2; CDR3 protein: AISHDRDTGELF
V gene: TRBV29-1; J gene: TRBJ2-1; CDR3 protein: SVDQAGVYNEQF
V gene: TRBV15; J gene: TRBJ1-3; CDR3 protein: ATSRGQGVSGNTIY
V gene: TRBV2; J gene: TRBJ2-7; CDR3 protein: ASSREGDRQY
V gene: TRBV5-1; J gene: TRBJ2-3; CDR3 protein: ASSLVYTDTQY
V gene: TRBV27; J gene: TRBJ2-7; CDR3 protein: ASSSLKISYEQY
V gene: TRBV5-1; J gene: TRBJ2-1; CDR3 protein: ASTTGVYYNEQF
V gene: TRBV28; J gene: TRBJ1-1; CDR3 protein: ASSQRTVEAF
V gene: TRBV27; J gene: TRBJ2-5; CDR3 protein: ASSTPGQYQETQY
V gene: TRBV5-1; J gene: TRBJ1-1; CDR3 protein: ASSRQGKGLNTEAF